This T cell receptor (beta chain) was sequenced for a study of blood T cells in healthy people across ages. Primers used in a second PCR of about 6 to 11 cycles were a sample-barcoded 5' primer and a J-beta primer mix. Sequencing yielded, for each sample, at least 3 million paired-end reads carrying CDR3. TCRdb re-called the 5' RACE reads through MiXCR, storing one row per CDR3 protein. The table lists fewer than 600,000 distinct CDR3 sequences, approximately 26% of them singletons. Study-wide results and limits: Researchers said unsorted PBMCs prevented a conclusive naive versus antigen-experienced comparison.

The CDR3 extends over 12 amino acids. This clonotype came up many times. Its antigen is unidentified. The sample also formed part of further work on T cells of mothers and their children. This second study says: Each donor was one of three healthy Caucasian mothers or one of their six children. The authors found no persistent microchimeric T cell clones.

Sequencing was carried out using blood. This clonotype originated in a boy younger than 10 in good health. The J gene is TRBJ2-5, the V gene TRBV12-3 or TRBV12-4; D not certain. The end of the DNA aligns better with TRBJ2-1, so the J call may be wrong. Here the CDR3 reads CASSLLNNEQFF. As DNA, the CDR3 is TGTGCCAGCAGTTTATTGAACAATGAGCAGTTCTTC.